Listed below are T cell receptor beta chains from one sample, sequenced in a study of cytomegalovirus exposure and HLA in healthy donors. Profiled with immunoSEQ multiplex PCR; TCRdb holds only in-frame clones, not every one. Among about 120,000 clones listed, 70% to 90% were seen once. Sequencing used PBMCs. The receptors come from a man aged 40-50 years in good health and CMV-seronegative. The CDR3 runs from the conserved cysteine through the conserved F or W.

j_call,v_call,cdr3_aa
TRBJ2-2,TRBV5-6,CASSFGSAGGIGELFF
TRBJ1-4,TRBV7-2,CASSFNRGNEKLFF
TRBJ1-1,TRBV10-1,CASSESGANTEAFF
TRBJ1-4,TRBV15,CATSREATGGEKLFF
TRBJ2-7,TRBV2,CASSDPGQGAFYEQYF
TRBJ1-5,TRBV28,CASKTGGVNQPQHF
TRBJ2-7,TRBV7-9,CASSLAGEGHEQYF
TRBJ2-1,TRBV7-8,CASSSQIGGEQFF
TRBJ1-1,TRBV5-1,CASNRGGSNTEAFF
NA,TRBV2,CATSRQDLDEQYF